Below, 5 T cell receptor beta chains from the same sample are listed, as sequenced in a study of blood T cell repertoires in COVID-19. Clones were sequenced by immunoSEQ multiplex PCR, and TCRdb holds only the in-frame ones, with some missing. In the table there are roughly 430,000 clones, about 88% of which are singletons. Specimen: PBMCs or T cells enriched from blood (not recorded which). Every receptor here comes from a woman younger than 35 who had been exposed to COVID-19.

V is TRBV7-2 and J is TRBJ2-5; 8 bases are shared with TRBD2. Germline V gives CDR1 SGHTA, CDR2 FQGNSA. The CDR3 sequence is 14 residues long. With 5 bases clipped from V and 2 bases from J, the junction kept 4 bases outside the gene matches. The CDR3 DNA reads TGTGCCAGCAGCCTCGGGGGGGGACAAGAGACCCAGTACTTC. Translating gives CASSLGGGQETQYF.

The chain is built from TRBV28 and TRBJ1-3, with D unresolved. This CDR3 has 17 amino acids. The V and J ends lost 0 bases and 0 bases respectively, with 12 bases between them. From germline, CDR1 is MDHEN and CDR2 SYDVKM. The CDR3 here is CASSLWEGLSSGNTIYF. The CDR3 DNA sequence: TGTGCCAGCAGTTTATGGGAGGGTTTGAGCTCTGGAAACACCATATATTTT.

The gene calls are TRBV27 and TRBJ1-5, with 7 nucleotides matching TRBD1. Unmatched junction bases numbered 10, after V lost 2 bases and J lost 9 bases. CDR1 is MNHEY, CDR2 SMNVEV, per germline (reference sequence). This CDR3 spans 15 amino acids. The CDR3 coding sequence is TGTGCCAGCAGTTTAGTGTTCCAGGGGGGTGGGCCCCAGCATTTT. Translating gives CASSLVFQGGGPQHF.

The chain is built from TRBV5-1 and TRBJ2-5; maybe TRBD2 (6 bases). Trimming pared 2 bases from V and 0 bases from J, leaving 14 bases between. Germline CDR1 is SGHRS and CDR2 is YFSETQ. CDR3 length: 16 amino acids. The CDR3 is CASSLILGGNQETQYF. The CDR3 DNA reads as TGCGCCAGCAGCTTAATCCTAGGAGGGAACCAAGAGACCCAGTACTTC.

This clone was counted only a few times. The chain joins TRBV10-1 to TRBJ2-1; the match to TRBD1 covers 8 bases. CDR3 length: 12 residues. The V segment lost 8 bases and the J segment 9 bases; nucleotides outside the gene matches: 6. Per germline, CDR1 WNHNN and CDR2 SYGVQD (reference sequence). The CDR3 spells CASRTGSSEQFF. As DNA, the CDR3 is TGCGCCAGCCGGACAGGGAGCTCTGAGCAGTTCTTC.